Below are 11 T cell receptor beta chains sequenced from a single sample in a study of blood T cell repertoires in COVID-19 (dated by TCRdb to 2018 to 2021). Libraries were made using the immunoSEQ multiplex PCR assay. TCRdb obtained this table from immuneACCESS and retained in-frame rearrangements with V and J assigned. These tables miss some clones; where compared with another copy, unresolved V genes account for less than half of the shortfall, and the remainder is unexplained. Recorded for this sample are tens of thousands of clones; 83% of them occurred a single time. Of the sample, about 29% falls within the top ten clones. The specimen sequenced was peripheral blood. Receptors originate from a woman aged 80 or over with acute or convalescent COVID-19.

This clone appeared a single time. This chain connects TRBV6-5 to TRBJ1-1; the D gene is possibly TRBD1 (5 bases). The germline V and J ends were trimmed by 6 bases and 3 bases, with 14 bases remaining between them. This CDR3 has 14 amino acids. The germline V gene has CDR1 MNHEY and CDR2 SVGAGI. The CDR3 DNA reads TGTGCCAGCAGCCAGACTGGGGCGTACACTGAAGCTTTCTTT. Translating gives CASSQTGAYTEAFF.

The CDR3 DNA follows: TGTGCCAGCAGTCTCCGGGACAGGCGAATTCGGCTGCTTGAGCCCCAGCATTTT. Its translation: CASSLRDRRIRLLEPQHF. The chain has TRBV6-6 and TRBJ1-5; 8 bases fit TRBD1. V was pared by 5 bases and J by 8 bases, with 20 bases of the junction left unmatched. In germline, CDR1 is MNHNY, CDR2 SVGAGI (reference sequence). The CDR3 contains 18 residues.

The chain joins TRBV6-2 or TRBV6-3 to TRBJ1-2; 8 positions agree with TRBD1. Germline loops: CDR1 MNHEY, CDR2 SVGEGT. The CDR3 has 15 amino acids. V trimming: 4 bases; J trimming: 4 bases; junction bases outside the gene matches: 8. CDR3 region: CASSSPRTGSYGYTF. CDR3 in DNA: TGTGCCAGCAGTTCCCCCCGGACAGGGAGCTATGGCTACACCTTC.

The rearrangement links TRBV24-1 to TRBJ2-5, with D possibly TRBD2 on 6 matching bases. V was shortened by 0 bases and J by 2 bases, with 12 bases between the two germline ends. This CDR3 region has 16 residues. Germline V gene sequence: CDR1 KGHDR, CDR2 SFDVKD. The CDR3 spells CATSDLDSGDQETQYF. The CDR3 nucleotides read TGTGCCACCAGTGATTTGGATAGCGGTGATCAAGAGACCCAGTACTTC.

The rearrangement uses TRBV5-1 and TRBJ2-2; the match to TRBD1 covers 7 bases. V dropped 4 bases and J dropped 4; count of bases not matched to a gene: 4. The CDR3 runs 14 residues. CDR1 and CDR2 (germline): SGHRS, YFSETQ. The CDR3 here is CASSTEGATGELFF. The DNA of the CDR3 is TGCGCCAGCAGCACTGAGGGGGCCACCGGGGAGCTGTTTTTT.

V is TRBV12-3 or TRBV12-4 and J is TRBJ1-3; 8 nucleotides match TRBD1. CDR3 size: 13 residues. The trim removed 6 bases at V and 4 bases at J, leaving 2 bases unmatched. As DNA, the CDR3 is TGTGCCAGCAGCTGGACAGGGGGAAACACCATATATTTT. Its translation: CASSWTGGNTIYF.

This clone is termed medium-sized (0.01 to 0.1%). The rearrangement uses TRBV24-1 and TRBJ2-1; 10 bases map to TRBD2. Germline CDR1 and CDR2: KGHDR and SFDVKD. The CDR3 sequence is 15 residues long. V lost 9 bases, J lost 1 base, and 5 bases stayed unmatched. The CDR3 spells CATGRTSGSYNEQFF. The DNA for the CDR3 is TGTGCCACCGGAAGGACTAGCGGTTCCTACAATGAGCAGTTCTTC.

This chain connects TRBV19 to TRBJ1-6, with D possibly being TRBD1 (6 bases). The CDR3 has 17 residues. Trimming cost V 4 bases and J 0 bases, with 13 bases left between them. CDR1 and CDR2 from the germline V gene are LNHDA and SQIVND (reference sequence). The CDR3 DNA reads TGTGCCAGTAGTACTGGACAGCAGAGCTCCTATAATTCACCCCTCCACTTT. Amino acids: CASSTGQQSSYNSPLHF.

The genes are TRBV10-3 and TRBJ2-6; D is perhaps TRBD1 (6 bases). Germline CDR1 reads ENHRY; CDR2 reads SYGVKD. Deletions cut 0 bases from V and 8 bases from J, with 8 bases between. The CDR3 totals 14 residues. The CDR3 bases are TGTGCCATCAGTGAGTCAGGGGACACCAACGTCCTGACTTTC. It encodes CAISESGDTNVLTF.

The rearrangement links TRBV24-1 to TRBJ2-1; the match to TRBD2 covers 12 bases. The germline CDR1 and CDR2 sequences are KGHDR and SFDVKD. This CDR3 has 19 amino acids. The V segment lost 3 bases and the J segment 4 bases; nucleotides outside the gene matches: 12. DNA of the CDR3: TGTGCCACCAGTGATGGACTAGCGGGAACGAACTCGCGATACAATGAGCAGTTCTTC. Translated, it gives CATSDGLAGTNSRYNEQFF.

V and J are TRBV5-1 and TRBJ1-4, with D hard to call. There are 14 residues in the CDR3. V was clipped by 1 base and J by 8 bases, with 12 bases between them. CDR1 is SGHRS and CDR2 is YFSETQ in the germline V gene. The CDR3 loop reads CASSLCNEEEKLFF. CDR3 DNA: TGCGCCAGCAGCTTGTGCAATGAGGAGGAAAAACTGTTTTTT.